A single sample gave rise to the 30 T cell receptor beta chains below, sequenced in a study of cytomegalovirus exposure and HLA in healthy donors. The primer mix had 60 Vbeta and 13 Jbeta primers. The table came from immunoSEQ multiplex PCR; TCRdb's copy has only in-frame clones and leaves some out. The repertoire includes about 100,000 clones, 79% of them detected once, and roughly 3.7% sits in the top ten. The sequencing input was PBMCs. These receptors all come from a female donor in good health and CMV-seropositive.

This clone was seen only once. This chain joins TRBV2 and TRBJ2-4, with D possibly TRBD1 on 5 matching bases. The V end lost 6 bases, the J end lost 0 bases, and 15 bases lay between the germline ends. The CDR3 loop spans 16 amino acids. Germline CDR1 SNHLY, CDR2 FYNNEI. This chain's CDR3 is CASSPGGAGAKNIQYF. Written as DNA, the CDR3 is TGTGCCAGCAGCCCCGGTGGGGCCGGAGCCAAAAACATTCAGTACTTC.

Points on this clone: Other DNA sequences in this specimen translate into the identical CDR3. This chain links TRBV5-4 with TRBJ2-1, with 11 bases matching TRBD2. Per the germline V gene, CDR1 is SGHNT and CDR2 is YYREEE (reference sequence). The CDR3 has 16 residues. With 0 bases clipped from V and 9 bases from J, the junction kept 8 bases outside the gene matches. CDR3 in amino acids: CASSLGGLAGGGEQFF. The CDR3 DNA reads TGTGCCAGCAGCTTGGGGGGGCTAGCGGGGGGCGGTGAGCAGTTCTTC.

Worth noting for this clone: Relative to the germline gene, one junction end is altered; a read error may explain this. V is TRBV7-2 and J is TRBJ1-2, with a weak D call TRBD1 (6 bases). The CDR3 runs 13 residues. Germline loops: CDR1 SGHTA, CDR2 FQGNSA. CDR3 loop: CASSPTPTQGLVF. Written as DNA, the CDR3 is TGTGCCAGCAGCCCCACCCCGACGCAGGGGTTAGTTTTC. The entire variable domain, with the rest obtained from reference TRBV7-2 and TRBJ1-2, is as follows: GAGVSQSPSNKVTEKGKDVELRCDPISGHTALYWYRQSLGQGLEFLIYFQGNSAPDKSGLPSDRFSAERTGGSVSTLTIQRTQQEDSAVYLCASSPTPTQGLVFGSGTRLTVV.

Concerning this clone: Other DNA sequences in the sample encode the same CDR3. The rearrangement uses TRBV6-1 and TRBJ1-2; TRBD1 matches at 9 bases. J lost 6 bases, V lost 7 bases, and 9 bases had no gene match. This CDR3 comprises 14 residues. CDR1 and CDR2 from the germline V gene are MNHNS and SASEGT. CDR3 in amino acids: CASNHRGREDGYTF. The CDR3 nucleotides read TGTGCCAGCAACCACAGGGGGCGCGAAGATGGCTACACCTTC.

This chain uses TRBV19 with TRBJ2-7; 10 nucleotides line up with TRBD1. This CDR3 is 15 amino acids long. V shed 5 bases and J 2 bases; nucleotides not matched to a gene: 6. CDR1 and CDR2 from the germline V gene are LNHDA and SQIVND (reference sequence). CDR3: CASSFRQGAPYEQYF. CDR3 bases: TGTGCCAGTAGTTTCCGACAGGGGGCACCCTACGAGCAGTACTTC.

V and J are TRBV15 and TRBJ2-7; D may be TRBD2 (5 bases). V was cut by 2 bases and J by 6 bases, with 17 bases left in between. There are 15 residues in the CDR3. From germline, CDR1 is LNHNV and CDR2 YYDKDF (reference sequence). The CDR3 loop reads CATSRNRGPSSEQYF. As DNA, the CDR3 is TGTGCCACCAGCAGAAACAGAGGGCCAAGTAGCGAGCAGTACTTC. Variable domain in full (rest from reference TRBV15 and TRBJ2-7): DAMVIQNPRYQVTQFGKPVTLSCSQTLNHNVMYWYQQKSSQAPKLLFHYYDKDFNNEADTPDNFQSRRPNTSFCFLDIRSPGLGDTAMYLCATSRNRGPSSEQYFGPGTRLTVT.

The gene calls are TRBV18 and TRBJ1-1, with 8 bases aligning to TRBD1. CDR3 length equals 13 residues. Germline V gives CDR1 KGHSH, CDR2 LQKENI. Unmatched junction bases numbered 0, after V lost 1 base and J lost 5 bases. The DNA for the CDR3 is TGTGCCAGCTCACCACGGACAGGGACTGAAGCTTTCTTT. This gives the protein CASSPRTGTEAFF.

V is TRBV27 and J is TRBJ1-5, with a possible D match to TRBD1 (6 bases). This CDR3 contains 16 residues. Between the trimmed V and J ends, which lost 4 bases and 3 bases, there was a span of 16 bases. The germline gives CDR1 MNHEY, CDR2 SMNVEV (reference sequence). The CDR3 DNA reads TGTGCCAGCAGTTCCCTCGGGGGGCATAACAATCAGCCCCAGCATTTT. Translation: CASSSLGGHNNQPQHF.

This chain uses TRBV19 with TRBJ1-6, with D unclear. Germline V gives CDR1 LNHDA, CDR2 SQIVND (reference sequence). V was cut by 3 bases and J by 6 bases, with 9 bases left in between. CDR3 length: 14 residues. CDR3: CASSISQLNSPLHF. For the CDR3, the DNA is TGTGCCAGTAGTATCTCACAGCTTAATTCACCCCTCCACTTT.

CDR3 in amino acids: CASIKTGGGYGYTF. CDR3 coding DNA: TGTGCCAGTATTAAGACAGGGGGCGGCTATGGCTACACCTTC. The chain employs TRBV19 and TRBJ1-2; TRBD1 agrees at 10 bases. Germline CDR1 is LNHDA and CDR2 is SQIVND (reference sequence). CDR3 length equals 14 residues. V lost 7 bases and J lost 4; bases outside the gene matches: 6.

The J gene is TRBJ1-1, the V gene TRBV11-1; a weak D match, TRBD1 (6 bases). Trimming stripped 5 bases from V and 2 bases from J, with 15 bases between. CDR1 SGHAT and CDR2 FQDESV come from the germline V gene (reference sequence). This CDR3 is 15 amino acids long. The CDR3 sequence: CASSPRGAGNTEAFF. CDR3 coding DNA: TGTGCCAGCAGCCCGCGGGGGGCGGGTAACACTGAAGCTTTCTTT.

The chain uses TRBV9 and TRBJ2-3; 7 bases align to TRBD1. The CDR3 consists of 19 residues. Trimming cost V 4 bases and J 2 bases; bases outside gene matches: 19. Germline V gene lookup returns CDR1 SGDLS and CDR2 YYNGEE. In DNA, the CDR3 is TGTGCCAGCAGCTTACACGACGACAGGGTCCCCTCTCACACAGATACGCAGTATTTT. Residues: CASSLHDDRVPSHTDTQYF.

V and J are TRBV7-2 and TRBJ2-7; 8 bases agree with TRBD1. The CDR3 has 16 amino acids. The junction had 11 bases not matched to a gene; V was cut back by 5 bases and J by 2 bases. Germline-derived CDR1 and CDR2 are SGHTA and FQGNSA. In nucleotides, the CDR3 is TGTGCCAGCAGCATTAGGACCCCGGACAGGGCCTACGAGCAGTACTTC. Translated: CASSIRTPDRAYEQYF.

This clone turned up a few times. At one end the junction does not follow the germline gene, possibly because of a read error. The chain links TRBV7-9 to TRBJ2-1; D may be TRBD2 (6 bases). Germline CDR1 and CDR2: SEHNR and FQNEAQ (reference sequence). The CDR3 loop spans 15 amino acids. The DNA for the CDR3 is TGTTCCAGCAGCTTACCGGGAGTGAGGAAAAATGAGCAGTTCTTC. The encoded protein is CSSSLPGVRKNEQFF.

The chain uses TRBV25-1 and TRBJ2-5; 8 nucleotides agree with TRBD1. Germline assignment: CDR1 MGHDK and CDR2 SYGVNS. CDR3 length: 17 residues. The V segment lost 1 base and the J segment 2 bases; nucleotides outside the gene matches: 9. In nucleotides, the CDR3 is TGTGCCAGCAGTGAATGGGCGACAGGGGTAGGTCAAGAGACCCAGTACTTC. Translation gives CASSEWATGVGQETQYF.

The V call is TRBV7-6, the J call TRBJ1-6, with 12 bases lining up with TRBD1. The CDR3 consists of 14 residues. Per the germline V gene, CDR1 is SGHVS and CDR2 is FNYEAQ. V was pared by 4 bases and J by 9 bases, with 1 base of the junction left unmatched. In DNA form, the CDR3 reads TGTGCCAGCAGCTCGGGACAGGGGGCTTCACCCCTCCACTTT. It is translated as CASSSGQGASPLHF.

The chain links TRBV7-8 to TRBJ2-5, with 11 bases identical to TRBD2. V dropped 8 bases and J dropped 3; count of bases not matched to a gene: 5. This CDR3 is 14 amino acids long. Per germline, CDR1 SGHVS and CDR2 FQNEAQ. CDR3 nucleotide sequence: TGTGCCAGCGGTAGCGGGAGGGCCGAAGAGACCCAGTACTTC. It codes for CASGSGRAEETQYF.

The chain couples TRBV7-2 to TRBJ2-3; 9 bases line up with TRBD2. Looked up from germline, CDR1 is SGHTA and CDR2 is FQGNSA. J gave up 4 bases and V 1 base, and 6 bases lay outside the gene matches. The CDR3 has 16 amino acids. The CDR3 loop reads CASSLGPAGGADTQYF. In DNA, the CDR3 is TGTGCCAGCAGCTTAGGGCCAGCGGGAGGAGCAGATACGCAGTATTTT.

This clone was counted a few times. The CDR3: CASSRGGPYEQYF. CDR3 coding DNA: TGTGCCAGCAGCAGGGGGGGTCCCTACGAGCAGTACTTC. The J gene is TRBJ2-7, the V gene TRBV13; D possibly corresponds to TRBD2 (7 bases). V was trimmed by 5 bases and J by 2 bases, leaving 10 bases between them. The germline V gene encodes CDR1 PRHDT and CDR2 FYEKMQ (reference sequence). The CDR3 extends over 13 amino acids.

This clone was detected a few times. The chain uses TRBV6-5 and TRBJ1-1; a possible D gene is TRBD1 (6 bases). The germline CDR1 and CDR2 sequences are MNHEY and SVGAGI. The CDR3 sequence is 13 residues long. V was clipped by 8 bases and J by 4 bases, with 14 bases between them. CDR3 in amino acids: CASVHQGSTEAFF. CDR3 DNA: TGTGCCAGCGTTCACCAGGGGAGCACTGAAGCTTTCTTT.

J is TRBJ2-5 and V is TRBV5-1; TRBD1 matches 9 bases. The CDR3 totals 16 residues. Per germline, CDR1 SGHRS and CDR2 YFSETQ. J gave up 2 bases and V 3 bases, and 8 bases lay outside the gene matches. The DNA for the CDR3 is TGCGCCAGCAGCTCGGGGGACAGGGAAGGGCAAGAGACCCAGTACTTC. This codes for CASSSGDREGQETQYF.

A single count supports this clone. This rearrangement joins TRBV14 to TRBJ2-5; D possibly corresponds to TRBD2 (5 bases). This CDR3 region has 16 residues. Trimming removed 0 bases at V and 4 bases at J, with 15 bases between. Germline V gene sequence: CDR1 SGHDN, CDR2 FVKESK. This chain's CDR3 is CASSQEFLGGRETQYF. The CDR3 region has the DNA TGTGCCAGCAGCCAAGAGTTCTTAGGAGGTAGAGAGACCCAGTACTTC.

The rearrangement links TRBV6-5 to TRBJ2-2; D gene ambiguous. Germline V gene lookup returns CDR1 MNHEY and CDR2 SVGAGI. The V end lost 5 bases, the J end lost 1 base, and 11 bases lay between the germline ends. This CDR3 is built from 15 residues. The CDR3 protein is CASSHVSGNTGELFF. The CDR3 DNA sequence: TGTGCCAGCAGTCACGTGTCGGGGAACACCGGGGAGCTGTTTTTT.

The rearrangement uses TRBV6-5 and TRBJ1-5, with a tentative D call TRBD1 (6 bases). The CDR3 is 14 amino acids. Looked up from germline, CDR1 is MNHEY and CDR2 is SVGAGI. Trimming pared 2 bases from V and 5 bases from J, leaving 10 bases between. The CDR3 spells CASSYAGVDQPQHF. The CDR3 bases are TGTGCCAGCAGTTACGCAGGGGTCGATCAGCCCCAGCATTTT.

The chain links TRBV18 to TRBJ2-5; 11 nucleotides align to TRBD1. The J call may be in error: the DNA end matches TRBJ2-7 better. The CDR3 totals 15 residues. Germline V gene sequence: CDR1 KGHSH, CDR2 LQKENI. The CDR3 reads CASSPSGTGGSEQYF. CDR3 DNA sequence: TGTGCCAGCTCACCCTCCGGGACAGGGGGGTCCGAGCAGTACTTC.

The chain uses TRBV18 and TRBJ2-7; D is perhaps TRBD2 (5 bases). V dropped 6 bases and J dropped 6 bases, with 15 bases sitting between them. There are 13 residues in the CDR3. Looked up from germline, CDR1 is KGHSH and CDR2 is LQKENI. The DNA of the CDR3 is TGTGCCAGCTCCGGACCCTTCGGAGGCGAGCAGTACTTC. It is translated as CASSGPFGGEQYF.

V and J are TRBV5-6 and TRBJ1-2; TRBD1 is a possible D gene (6 bases). V was shortened by 1 base and J by 5 bases, with 15 bases between the two germline ends. Per the germline V gene, CDR1 is SGHDT and CDR2 is YYEEEE. The CDR3 is 15 amino acids. Here the CDR3 DNA reads TGTGCCAGCAGCTTGTCTGGGGGCGCTGGGTATGGCTACACCTTC. Amino acids: CASSLSGGAGYGYTF.

The chain combines TRBV5-6 with TRBJ2-2; maybe TRBD1 (5 bases). Trimming stripped 4 bases from V and 2 bases from J, with 15 bases between. CDR1 SGHDT and CDR2 YYEEEE come from the germline V gene. There are 16 residues in the CDR3. CDR3 bases: TGTGCCAGCAGCCCTCAGGGCAGGGTCAACACCGGGGAGCTGTTTTTT. This sequence encodes CASSPQGRVNTGELFF.

CDR3 coding DNA: TGTGCCAGCAGTGAAGCAAGAGGGTATGGCTACACCTTC. It is translated as CASSEARGYGYTF. V and J are TRBV6-1 and TRBJ1-2; D ambiguous. CDR1 and CDR2 from the germline V gene are MNHNS and SASEGT. This CDR3 has 13 amino acids. V lost 0 bases and J lost 5, with 7 bases in between.

J is TRBJ2-2 and V is TRBV7-2, with a tentative D call TRBD2 (5 bases). V lost 5 bases to trimming and J lost 6 bases, with 10 bases between them. The CDR3 is made up of 13 amino acids. Germline lookup yields CDR1 SGHTA and CDR2 FQGNSA. CDR3 bases: TGTGCCAGCAGCCCTACTAGTCCCGGGGAGCTGTTTTTT. The encoded protein is CASSPTSPGELFF.